These 14 T cell receptor beta chains were all obtained from the same sample, sequenced in a study of blood T cell repertoires in COVID-19. Profiled with immunoSEQ multiplex PCR; TCRdb holds only in-frame clones, not every one. The sample lists fewer than 80,000 clones, about 73% occurring once. The sample taken for sequencing was peripheral blood. These receptors were obtained from a man between 60 and 70 years old with acute or convalescent COVID-19.

V gene TRBV19 combines with J gene TRBJ2-1; 14 bases align to TRBD2. Germline values: CDR1 LNHDA, CDR2 SQIVND (reference sequence). This CDR3 is 13 amino acids long. V lost 9 bases and J lost 9; bases outside the gene matches: 4. CDR3 bases: TGTGCCAGCGGGACTAGCGGGGGTCGTGAGCAGTTCTTC. Encoded protein: CASGTSGGREQFF.

CDR3 protein: CASSLGSGLAKNIQYF. DNA of the CDR3: TGTGCCAGCAGCTTAGGTTCAGGGCTAGCCAAAAACATTCAGTACTTC. This chain joins TRBV7-3 and TRBJ2-4; a weak D match, TRBD1 (5 bases). CDR3 length equals 16 residues. Germline V gives CDR1 SGHTA, CDR2 FQGTGA. Between the trimmed V and J ends, which lost 2 bases and 0 bases, there was a span of 11 bases. The whole variable domain, remainder taken from reference TRBV7-3 and TRBJ2-4, is GAGVSQTPSNKVTEKGKYVELRCDPISGHTALYWYRQSLGQGPEFLIYFQGTGAADDSGLPNDRFFAVRPEGSVSTLKIQRTERGDSAVYLCASSLGSGLAKNIQYFGAGTRLSVL.

CDR3 DNA sequence: TGCGCCAGCAGCTTGGAAGGACAGGGCGGTGAGCAGTTCTTC. Translating gives CASSLEGQGGEQFF. This chain uses TRBV5-1 with TRBJ2-1; the match to TRBD1 covers 8 bases. Trimming cost V 0 bases and J 9 bases; bases outside gene matches: 5. The CDR3 runs to 14 residues. The germline CDR1 and CDR2 sequences are SGHRS and YFSETQ.

The gene calls are TRBV27 and TRBJ1-2, with 7 nucleotides matching TRBD1. In germline, CDR1 is MNHEY, CDR2 SMNVEV (reference sequence). The CDR3 consists of 15 residues. The trim removed 6 bases at V and 6 bases at J, leaving 13 bases unmatched. CDR3 in amino acids: CASRTWEGGANGYTF. The CDR3 DNA reads as TGTGCCAGCAGGACATGGGAAGGGGGCGCAAATGGCTACACCTTC.

This chain joins TRBV9 and TRBJ2-3; 9 bases fit TRBD2. The CDR3 length is 16 residues. V lost 3 bases to trimming and J lost 4 bases; unmatched junction nucleotides: 9. The V gene's germline CDR1 is SGDLS and CDR2 YYNGEE. As DNA, the CDR3 is TGTGCCAGCAGCGGGATTAGCGGGAGCGCAGCAGATACGCAGTATTTT. This translates into CASSGISGSAADTQYF.

The rearrangement joins TRBV3-1 (or the pseudogene TRBV3-2) to TRBJ2-1; TRBD2 aligns across 13 bases. Trimming took 1 base from V and 8 from J; bases not matched to a gene: 2. This CDR3 has 15 residues. From germline, CDR1 is LGHDT and CDR2 YNNKEL (reference sequence). CDR3 amino acids: CASSQGLAGGYEQFF. The DNA for the CDR3 is TGTGCCAGCAGCCAAGGACTAGCGGGGGGATATGAGCAGTTCTTC.

The gene calls are TRBV7-3 and TRBJ2-3; 8 bases align to TRBD2. V lost 0 bases, J lost 2 bases, and 7 bases stayed unmatched. The germline V gene has CDR1 SGHTA and CDR2 FQGTGA. CDR3 length: 17 amino acids. CDR3 region: CASSLTGGRTNTDTQYF. CDR3 DNA sequence: TGTGCCAGCAGCTTAACGGGCGGGAGGACTAACACAGATACGCAGTATTTT.

The rearrangement uses TRBV7-9 and TRBJ1-1; D unresolved. CDR1 is SEHNR and CDR2 is FQNEAQ in the germline V gene (reference sequence). Trimming left V 3 bases short and J 2 bases short, with 7 bases between. The CDR3 spans 13 residues. The CDR3 DNA reads as TGTGCCAGCAGCTTTAATAGTAACACTGAAGCTTTCTTT. Translating gives CASSFNSNTEAFF.

The V call is TRBV7-6, the J call TRBJ2-1; 10 nucleotides match TRBD1. CDR3 length: 15 amino acids. J was trimmed by 8 bases and V by 5 bases; bases with no gene match: 9. CDR1 SGHVS and CDR2 FNYEAQ come from the germline V gene. This CDR3 is CASSPTGTGADEQFF. In DNA, the CDR3 is TGTGCCAGCAGCCCTACCGGGACAGGGGCAGATGAGCAGTTCTTC.

Only a few counts were recorded for this clone. The genes are TRBV19 and TRBJ2-7; 8 bases map to TRBD1. The CDR3 covers 11 residues. V was pared by 8 bases and J by 6 bases, with 3 bases of the junction left unmatched. Germline V CDR1 and CDR2: LNHDA, SQIVND (reference sequence). DNA of the CDR3: TGTGCCAGTCGGACAGGGCTCGAGCAGTACTTC. It is translated as CASRTGLEQYF.

This clone was counted a few times. The V and J genes are TRBV28 and TRBJ2-7, with a possible D match to TRBD1 (6 bases). Trimming left V 5 bases short and J 3 bases short, with 17 bases between. From germline, CDR1 is MDHEN and CDR2 SYDVKM. This CDR3 has 15 amino acids. CDR3 loop: CASSKTGGIVYEQYF. CDR3 bases: TGTGCCAGCAGTAAGACAGGCGGAATCGTCTACGAGCAGTACTTC. The full variable domain, with the rest looked up from reference TRBV28 and TRBJ2-7, is DVKVTQSSRYLVKRTGEKVFLECVQDMDHENMFWYRQDPGLGLRLIYFSYDVKMKEKGDIPEGYSVSREKKERFSLILESASTNQTSMYLCASSKTGGIVYEQYFGPGTRLTVT.

The chain couples TRBV7-9 to TRBJ2-7; TRBD1 matches at 8 bases. The CDR3 has 15 amino acids. Trimming removed 5 bases from V and 7 bases from J; junction bases left unmatched: 13. Germline assignment: CDR1 SEHNR and CDR2 FQNEAQ (reference sequence). The CDR3 DNA reads as TGTGCCAGCAGCCCCCTGGACAGGGAGTTGGGGGAGCAGTACGTC. It is translated as CASSPLDRELGEQYV.

This clone was seen a handful of times. The gene calls are TRBV7-2 and TRBJ2-3; 8 bases agree with TRBD2. In germline, CDR1 is SGHTA, CDR2 FQGNSA. Germline trimming cut 2 bases from V and 3 bases from J; bases unmatched to any gene: 4. This CDR3 is built from 15 residues. The CDR3 nucleotides read TGTGCCAGCAGCTTACAACTAGCGGCAACAGATACGCAGTATTTT. It specifies CASSLQLAATDTQYF.

This clone occurred once. The chain joins TRBV3-1 (or the pseudogene TRBV3-2) to TRBJ1-4; 9 nucleotides match TRBD1. V dropped 3 bases and J dropped 8; count of bases not matched to a gene: 7. The CDR3 extends over 15 amino acids. CDR1 LGHDT and CDR2 YNNKEL come from the germline V gene (reference sequence). The CDR3 DNA is TGTGCCAGCAGCCATTCTCAGACAGGGGGAGAAAAACTGTTTTTT. It is translated as CASSHSQTGGEKLFF.